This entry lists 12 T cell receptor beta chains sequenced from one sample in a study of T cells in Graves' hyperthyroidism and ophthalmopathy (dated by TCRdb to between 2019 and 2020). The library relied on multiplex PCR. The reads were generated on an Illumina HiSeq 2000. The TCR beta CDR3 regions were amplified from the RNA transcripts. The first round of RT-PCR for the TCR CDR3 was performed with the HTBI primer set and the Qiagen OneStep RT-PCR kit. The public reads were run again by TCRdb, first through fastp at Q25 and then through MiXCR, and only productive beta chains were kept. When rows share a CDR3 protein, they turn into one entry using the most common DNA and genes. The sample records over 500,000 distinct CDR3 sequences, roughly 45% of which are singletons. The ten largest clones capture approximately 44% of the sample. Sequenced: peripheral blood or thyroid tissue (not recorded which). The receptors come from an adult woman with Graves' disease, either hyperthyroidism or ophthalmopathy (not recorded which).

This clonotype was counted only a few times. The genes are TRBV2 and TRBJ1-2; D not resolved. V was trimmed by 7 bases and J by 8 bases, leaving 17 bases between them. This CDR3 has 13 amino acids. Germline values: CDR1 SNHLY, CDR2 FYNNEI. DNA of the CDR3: TGTGCCAGCATTCAGGACGAAGGCAAAGGCTACACCTTC. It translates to CASIQDEGKGYTF.

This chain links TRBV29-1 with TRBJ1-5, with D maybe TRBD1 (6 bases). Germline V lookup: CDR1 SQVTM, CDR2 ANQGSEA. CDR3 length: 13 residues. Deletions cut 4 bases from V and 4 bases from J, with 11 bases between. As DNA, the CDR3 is TGCAGCGTTGGGTGGGGGCCTAATCAGCCCCAGCATTTT. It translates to CSVGWGPNQPQHF.

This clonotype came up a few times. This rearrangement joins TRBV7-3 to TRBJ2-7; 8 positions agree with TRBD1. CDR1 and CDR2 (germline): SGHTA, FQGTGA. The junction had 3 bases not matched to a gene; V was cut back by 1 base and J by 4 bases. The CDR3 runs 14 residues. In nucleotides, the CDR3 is TGTGCCAGCAGCTTAAACAGGGGGTATTACGAGCAGTACTTC. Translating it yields CASSLNRGYYEQYF.

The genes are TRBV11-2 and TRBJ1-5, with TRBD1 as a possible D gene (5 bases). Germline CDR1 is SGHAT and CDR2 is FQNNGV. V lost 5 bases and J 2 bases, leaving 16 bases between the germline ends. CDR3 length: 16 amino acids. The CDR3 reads CASSAGGRVGNQPQHF. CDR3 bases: TGTGCCAGCAGCGCCGGGGGTAGGGTCGGCAATCAGCCCCAGCATTTT.

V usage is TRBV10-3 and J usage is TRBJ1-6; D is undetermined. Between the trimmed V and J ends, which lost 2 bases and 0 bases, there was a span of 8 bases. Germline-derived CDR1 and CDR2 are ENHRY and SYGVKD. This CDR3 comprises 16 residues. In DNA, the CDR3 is TGTGCCATCAGTGAGGCCCTCAGCTCCTATAATTCACCCCTCCACTTT. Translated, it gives CAISEALSSYNSPLHF.

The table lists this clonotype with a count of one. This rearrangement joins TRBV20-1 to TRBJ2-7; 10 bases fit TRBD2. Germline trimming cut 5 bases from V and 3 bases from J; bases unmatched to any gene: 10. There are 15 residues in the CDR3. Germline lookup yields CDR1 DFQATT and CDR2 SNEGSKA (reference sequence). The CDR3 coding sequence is TGCAGTGCTGATTCGCTAGCGGGAGTCAACTACGAGCAGTACTTC. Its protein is CSADSLAGVNYEQYF.

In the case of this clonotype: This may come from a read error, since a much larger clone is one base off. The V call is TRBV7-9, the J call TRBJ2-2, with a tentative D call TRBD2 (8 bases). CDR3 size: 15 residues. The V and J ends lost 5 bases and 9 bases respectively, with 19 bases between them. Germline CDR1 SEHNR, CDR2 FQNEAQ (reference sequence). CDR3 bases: TGTGCCAGCAGCGGACGGGGGGGACAGAACCGGGAGCTGTTTTTT. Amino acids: CASSGRGGQNRELFF.

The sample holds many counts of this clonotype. The CDR3 sequence is CASSSTGGNYGYTF. DNA for the CDR3: TGTGCCAGCAGCTCAACAGGGGGCAACTATGGCTACACCTTC. V is TRBV7-2 and J is TRBJ1-2; 9 bases align to TRBD1. V trimming: 4 bases; J trimming: 2 bases; junction bases outside the gene matches: 2. This CDR3 has 14 residues. Germline-derived CDR1 and CDR2 are SGHTA and FQGNSA.

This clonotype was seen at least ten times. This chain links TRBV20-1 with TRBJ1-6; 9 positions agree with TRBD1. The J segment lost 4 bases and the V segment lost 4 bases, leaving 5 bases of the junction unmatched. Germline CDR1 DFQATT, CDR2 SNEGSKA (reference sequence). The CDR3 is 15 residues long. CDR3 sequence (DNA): TGCAGTGCTATAGGACAGGGGAGTTATAATTCACCCCTCCACTTT. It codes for CSAIGQGSYNSPLHF.

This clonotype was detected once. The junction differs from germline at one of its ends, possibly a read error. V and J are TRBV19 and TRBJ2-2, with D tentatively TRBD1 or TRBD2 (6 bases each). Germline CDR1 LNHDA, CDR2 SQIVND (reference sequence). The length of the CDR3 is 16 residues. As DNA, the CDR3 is TGTGACAGTATTTCTACCGGGGGCAGCATGACCGGGGAGCTGTTTTTT. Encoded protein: CDSISTGGSMTGELFF. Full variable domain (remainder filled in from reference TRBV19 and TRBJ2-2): DGGITQSPKYLFRKEGQNVTLSCEQNLNHDAMYWYRQDPGQGLRLIYYSQIVNDFQKGDIAEGYSVSREKKESFPLTVTSAQKNPTAFYLCDSISTGGSMTGELFFGEGSRLTVL.

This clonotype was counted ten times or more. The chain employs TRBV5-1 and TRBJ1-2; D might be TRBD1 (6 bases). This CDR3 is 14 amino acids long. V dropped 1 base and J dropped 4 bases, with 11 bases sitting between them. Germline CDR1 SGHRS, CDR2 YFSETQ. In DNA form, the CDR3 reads TGCGCCAGCAGCTTGACCACAGGGACCTATGGCTACACCTTC. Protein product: CASSLTTGTYGYTF. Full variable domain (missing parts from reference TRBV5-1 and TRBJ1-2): KAGVTQTPRYLIKTRGQQVTLSCSPISGHRSVSWYQQTPGQGLQFLFEYFSETQRNKGNFPGRFSGRQFSNSRSEMNVSTLELGDSALYLCASSLTTGTYGYTFGSGTRLTVV.

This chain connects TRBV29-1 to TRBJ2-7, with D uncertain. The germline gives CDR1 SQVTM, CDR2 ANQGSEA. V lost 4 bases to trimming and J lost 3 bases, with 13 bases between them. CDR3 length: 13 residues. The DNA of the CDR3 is TGCAGCGTTGGGGCCACCGGGCTCTACGAGCAGTACTTC. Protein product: CSVGATGLYEQYF.